Following are 19 T cell receptor beta chains from one sample sequenced in a study of T cell repertoires in cytomegalovirus infection. A single record per CDR3 protein comes from TCRdb applying MiXCR to the reads. The sample lists about 740,000 distinct CDR3 sequences, 35% seen once, with about 2.8% in the top ten. Sequenced sample: PBMCs. Receptors originate from a human donor in good health (CMV status not recorded). Some clones in this sample may be carry-over from other donors' samples.

This clonotype was counted ten times or more. This sequence joins TRBV7-2 and TRBJ1-1; possibly TRBD1 for D (6 bases). V was shortened by 0 bases and J by 5 bases, with 16 bases between the two germline ends. The length of the CDR3 is 16 residues. CDR1 is SGHTA and CDR2 is FQGNSA in the germline V gene. Written as DNA, the CDR3 is TGTGCCAGCAGCTTAGCGGGTTGGGGGGCTGGGACTGAAGCTTTCTTT. It encodes CASSLAGWGAGTEAFF.

This clonotype has at least ten counts. V and J are TRBV7-2 and TRBJ1-4; 7 nucleotides agree with TRBD1. The CDR3 has 15 amino acids. CDR1 SGHTA and CDR2 FQGNSA come from the germline V gene. Trimming removed 1 base from V and 8 bases from J; junction bases left unmatched: 7. CDR3 nucleotides: TGTGCCAGCAGCTTAGGACAGGGTGGGTGGGAAAAACTGTTTTTT. Translation: CASSLGQGGWEKLFF.

The rearrangement joins TRBV19 to TRBJ2-6; 7 nucleotides match TRBD1. In germline, CDR1 is LNHDA, CDR2 SQIVND (reference sequence). This CDR3 has 16 residues. V shed 5 bases and J 2 bases; nucleotides not matched to a gene: 6. The CDR3 protein is CASSPYQGAGANVLTF. The CDR3 DNA reads as TGTGCCAGTAGTCCCTACCAGGGGGCTGGGGCCAACGTCCTGACTTTC.

The chain links TRBV11-2 to TRBJ2-3; D unresolved. Germline assignment: CDR1 SGHAT and CDR2 FQNNGV. Trimming shortened V by 1 base and J by 7 bases, and 9 bases separated the two germline ends. The CDR3 loop spans 13 amino acids. CDR3 in amino acids: CASSLASAHTQYF. DNA of the CDR3: TGTGCCAGCAGCTTAGCATCGGCCCATACGCAGTATTTT.

This clonotype was found many times. The chain couples TRBV10-3 to TRBJ1-1; 8 nucleotides line up with TRBD1. V gave up 3 bases and J gave up 5 bases; unmatched junction bases: 5. Germline-derived CDR1 and CDR2 are ENHRY and SYGVKD. This CDR3 region has 14 residues. The CDR3 spells CAISDPGGRTEAFF. CDR3 DNA: TGTGCCATCAGTGACCCAGGGGGCAGGACTGAAGCTTTCTTT.

CDR3 coding DNA: TGTGCCAGCAGCTTTTACCCCGGATCGGGCGAGCAGTACTTC. This codes for CASSFYPGSGEQYF. The chain is built from TRBV7-9 and TRBJ2-7, with no clear D. The CDR3 consists of 14 residues. V was clipped by 3 bases and J by 6 bases, with 15 bases between them. Germline V gene sequence: CDR1 SEHNR, CDR2 FQNEAQ (reference sequence).

The V and J genes are TRBV7-9 and TRBJ2-7; D is unresolved. Germline V gene sequence: CDR1 SEHNR, CDR2 FQNEAQ (reference sequence). V shed 2 bases and J shed 0 bases, with 14 bases lying between them. The CDR3 extends over 16 amino acids. The CDR3 sequence is CASSLTRGRTSYEQYF. The CDR3 DNA is TGTGCCAGCAGCTTAACCCGTGGACGGACCTCCTACGAGCAGTACTTC.

This clonotype showed up just a few times. The chain couples TRBV18 to TRBJ2-7, with D possibly being TRBD1 or TRBD2 (5 bases each). CDR1 is KGHSH, CDR2 LQKENI, per germline. The CDR3 extends over 14 amino acids. Trimming stripped 3 bases from V and 5 bases from J, with 14 bases between. The CDR3 region is CASSPGATHHEQYF. The CDR3 nucleotides are TGTGCCAGCTCACCCGGGGCGACGCACCACGAGCAGTACTTC.

This clonotype has a handful of counts. The rearrangement joins TRBV6-6 to TRBJ2-5; a possible D gene is TRBD2 (6 bases). CDR3 size: 14 residues. Germline V gives CDR1 MNHNY, CDR2 SVGAGI (reference sequence). Trimming pared 7 bases from V and 4 bases from J, leaving 16 bases between. Here the CDR3 reads CASINGRGAETQYF. CDR3 nucleotide sequence: TGTGCCAGCATTAACGGGAGAGGGGCAGAGACCCAGTACTTC.

This clonotype has more than one count but fewer than ten. The V gene is TRBV7-9, the J gene TRBJ2-7; 10 bases align to TRBD1. Germline-derived CDR1 and CDR2 are SEHNR and FQNEAQ (reference sequence). With V trimmed by 5 bases and J by 2 bases, 6 bases remained unmatched. The CDR3 spans 15 residues. This CDR3 reads CASSLPGTGAYEQYF. The CDR3 DNA sequence: TGTGCCAGCAGCCTTCCCGGGACAGGGGCCTACGAGCAGTACTTC.

A word on this clonotype: This may be a read error, as it is one base from a much larger clone. A read error is likely, as this CDR3 ends without the conserved phenylalanine or tryptophan. The V and J genes are TRBV7-2 and TRBJ2-1; D remains ambiguous. Trimming took off 2 bases at V and 10 bases at J, with 6 bases between the two ends. Germline lookup yields CDR1 SGHTA and CDR2 FQGNSA. CDR3 length: 11 amino acids. This chain's CDR3 is CASSLSSEQFL. The DNA of the CDR3 is TGTGCCAGCAGCTTAAGTAGCGAGCAGTTCTTA.

This clonotype was seen only a few times. The chain employs TRBV10-2 and TRBJ1-2; weak D call: TRBD1 (6 bases). The CDR3 length is 14 residues. V gave up 5 bases and J gave up 7 bases, with 17 bases separating them. Looked up from germline, CDR1 is WSHSY and CDR2 is SAAADI. The CDR3 region has the DNA TGCGCCAGCAGTCCTTTACAGGGATCAGGTGGCTACACCTTC. Its protein is CASSPLQGSGGYTF.

The chain is built from TRBV28 and TRBJ1-4, with 7 bases matching TRBD1. The CDR3 is made up of 15 amino acids. Trimming removed 4 bases from V and 2 bases from J; junction bases left unmatched: 4. Germline CDR1 MDHEN, CDR2 SYDVKM. The CDR3 sequence: CASSSSQGTNEKLFF. The CDR3 DNA sequence: TGTGCCAGCAGTTCGTCACAGGGGACTAATGAAAAACTGTTTTTT.

As DNA, the CDR3 is TGTGCCATCAGTGAGTCGGAAGTGACTGAAGCTTTCTTT. This codes for CAISESEVTEAFF. The V gene is TRBV10-3, the J gene TRBJ1-1; D unresolved. Germline V gene lookup returns CDR1 ENHRY and CDR2 SYGVKD. Trimming shortened V by 0 bases and J by 5 bases, and 7 bases separated the two germline ends. The CDR3 has 13 amino acids.

The chain recombines TRBV6-6 with TRBJ2-5; D is perhaps TRBD1 (6 bases). V lost 4 bases to trimming and J lost 7 bases, with 13 bases between them. Germline V lookup: CDR1 MNHNY, CDR2 SVGAGI (reference sequence). This CDR3 spans 13 amino acids. CDR3 in amino acids: CASSLDSRGTQYF. In DNA, the CDR3 is TGTGCCAGCAGTTTGGACAGCCGGGGGACCCAGTACTTC.

The chain carries TRBV7-2 and TRBJ1-3; 8 positions match TRBD1. Germline CDR1 and CDR2: SGHTA and FQGNSA. The junction had 6 bases not matched to a gene; V was cut back by 1 base and J by 7 bases. This CDR3 is built from 15 residues. This CDR3 is CASSLEAGGRNTIYF. The CDR3, as DNA: TGTGCCAGCAGCTTAGAGGCAGGGGGCCGGAACACCATATATTTT.

This chain uses TRBV5-4 with TRBJ2-2; 8 bases line up with TRBD2. J lost 4 bases, V lost 4 bases, and 6 bases had no gene match. CDR3 length equals 15 residues. Germline CDR1 and CDR2: SGHNT and YYREEE (reference sequence). CDR3 amino acids: CASSGGAGVTGELFF. The CDR3, as DNA: TGTGCCAGCAGCGGGGGAGCGGGAGTCACCGGGGAGCTGTTTTTT.

This clonotype has more than one count but fewer than ten. V and J are TRBV12-3 or TRBV12-4 and TRBJ2-1; possible D gene TRBD2, 8 bases. Trimming took 7 bases from V and 1 from J, leaving 17 bases between them. The CDR3 length is 16 residues. The CDR3: CASTRGGGGSYNEQFF. In DNA form, the CDR3 reads TGTGCCAGCACCAGGGGGGGCGGGGGGTCCTACAATGAGCAGTTCTTC.

Concerning this clonotype: A read error may account for a junction end that differs from germline. This sequence joins TRBV11-2 and TRBJ2-7; 7 bases are a match to TRBD1. Germline loops: CDR1 SGHAT, CDR2 FQNNGV. The CDR3 is made up of 14 amino acids. This chain's CDR3 is CASSLGTGRYAQYF. CDR3 nucleotide sequence: TGTGCCAGCAGCTTAGGGACAGGTCGATACGCGCAGTACTTC.